This T cell receptor (beta chain) is drawn from a study of CD8+CD57+ T cells in acquired aplastic anemia. Genomic DNA served as template for TCR beta VDJ and CDR3 profiling. Each CDR3 protein is one row after TCRdb ran MiXCR on the reads. This repertoire shows about 58,000 distinct CDR3 sequences, roughly three fifths found once; its top ten account for approximately 15%. General study points: Any difference that existed in CD8+ Simpson's diversity between patients and controls was not significant.

The authors sequenced patients whose flow cytometry had shown CD8+CD57+ cell expansion. This clonotype is labeled medium-sized (0.01 to 0.1%). Antigen unknown. Trimming left V 7 bases short and J 3 bases short, with 12 bases between. There are 13 residues in the CDR3. Germline V CDR1 and CDR2: SEHNR, FQNEAQ (reference sequence). The J gene is TRBJ1-1, the V gene TRBV7-9; TRBD1 is a possible D gene (6 bases). This receptor was identified in a human donor with aplastic anemia. Sequencing was done on a sample of sorted CD4+, CD8+, or CD8+CD57+ T cells (not recorded which) from PBMCs. CDR3 nucleotide sequence: TGTGCCAGCAAGAGGTCAGGGGACACTGAAGCTTTCTTT. Its protein product is CASKRSGDTEAFF.